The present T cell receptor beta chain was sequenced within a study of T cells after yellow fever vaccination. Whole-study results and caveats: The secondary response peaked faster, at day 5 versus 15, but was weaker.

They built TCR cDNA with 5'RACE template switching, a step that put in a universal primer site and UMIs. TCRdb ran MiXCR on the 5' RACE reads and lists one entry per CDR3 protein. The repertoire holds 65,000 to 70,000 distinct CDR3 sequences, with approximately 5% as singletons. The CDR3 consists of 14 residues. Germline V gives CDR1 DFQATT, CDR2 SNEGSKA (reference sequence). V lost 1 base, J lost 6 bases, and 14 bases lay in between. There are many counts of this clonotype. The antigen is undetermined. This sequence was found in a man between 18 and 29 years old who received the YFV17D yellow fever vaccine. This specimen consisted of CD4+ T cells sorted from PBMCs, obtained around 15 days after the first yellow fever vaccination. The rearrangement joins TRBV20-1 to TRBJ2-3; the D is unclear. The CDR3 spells CSARGRNRVDTQYF. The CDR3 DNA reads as TGCAGTGCTAGAGGTCGGAACAGAGTTGATACGCAGTATTTT.